This is a list of T cell receptor beta chains from one sample in a study of blood T cells in healthy people across ages. TCRdb fed the 5' RACE reads into MiXCR, producing one record per CDR3 protein. The sample lists 1.4 million to 1.5 million distinct CDR3 sequences, 42% occurring once. Sequenced input: blood. The receptors originated from a woman in her late teens or twenties in good health. The CDR3 runs from the conserved cysteine through the conserved F or W. The D gene is left open where the match is weak. Clone size, where shown, is once, few, many, or a class for clones that have expanded.

CSVERGIQETQYF | TGCAGCGTTGAACGGGGGATCCAAGAGACCCAGTACTTC | TRBJ2-5 | . | TRBV29-1 | .
CASRARTGGDRTEAFF | TGTGCCAGCAGGGCCCGGACAGGGGGCGATCGAACTGAAGCTTTCTTT | TRBJ1-1 | . | TRBV25-1 | TRBD1
CASSEGQGASDTQYF | TGTGCCAGCAGTGAGGGACAGGGGGCTTCAGATACGCAGTATTTT | TRBJ2-3 | . | TRBV6-1 | TRBD1
CASSVDGDRGGDEQFF | TGTGCCAGCAGCGTAGATGGGGACAGGGGCGGGGATGAGCAGTTCTTC | TRBJ2-1 | . | TRBV9 | TRBD1
CASRVAGQETQYF | TGTGCCAGCAGGGTAGCGGGACAAGAGACCCAGTACTTC | TRBJ2-5 | few | TRBV7-2 | TRBD2
CASSNLIEQFF | TGTGCCAGCAGTAACCTCATTGAGCAGTTCTTC | TRBJ2-1 | . | TRBV28 | .
CASSQSRDSLGYTF | TGTGCCAGCAGCCAATCCCGGGACAGCTTAGGCTACACCTTC | TRBJ1-2 | few | TRBV4-2 | TRBD1
CASSLRGTETQYF | TGTGCCAGCAGCCTCCGGGGTACAGAGACCCAGTACTTC | TRBJ2-5 | . | TRBV3-1 | .
CASSHVAARGAEYNEQFF | TGTGCCAGCAGCCATGTCGCTGCGCGGGGGGCGGAATACAATGAGCAGTTCTTC | TRBJ2-1 | . | TRBV14 | TRBD2
CASSQNQGAVEQYF | TGTGCCAGCAGCCAAAATCAGGGGGCGGTCGAGCAGTACTTC | TRBJ2-7 | few | TRBV11-2 | TRBD1
CSATRDPLYNEQFF | TGCAGTGCTACACGGGACCCCCTATACAATGAGCAGTTCTTC | TRBJ2-1 | . | TRBV20-1 | .
CASSQDLQGAYRNQPQHF | TGCGCCAGCAGCCAAGATCTACAGGGGGCGTATCGCAATCAGCCCCAGCATTTT | TRBJ1-5 | few | TRBV4-1 | TRBD1
CSAIAGGPSYEQYF | TGCAGTGCCATAGCGGGAGGCCCCTCCTACGAGCAGTACTTC | TRBJ2-7 | many | TRBV20-1 | TRBD2
CASSQAGPTIHCYGYTF | TGTGCCAGCAGCCAAGCAGGGCCCACTATCCACTGTTATGGCTACACCTTC | TRBJ1-2 | few | TRBV14 | .
CSAREPGGPSNQPQHF | TGCAGTGCTAGAGAGCCAGGGGGGCCCAGCAATCAGCCCCAGCATTTT | TRBJ1-5 | . | TRBV20-1 | TRBD1
CSVKDRGRQETQYF | TGCAGCGTCAAAGACAGGGGGAGACAAGAGACCCAGTACTTC | TRBJ2-5 | few | TRBV29-1 | TRBD1
CASSLWTSGTDEQFF | TGTGCCAGCAGCTTGTGGACTAGCGGAACCGATGAGCAGTTCTTC | TRBJ2-1 | many | TRBV5-4 | TRBD2
CASSQDGAEAFF | TGTGCCAGCAGTCAGGACGGGGCGGAAGCTTTCTTT | TRBJ1-1 | . | TRBV27 | .
CASLKGGAAFF | TGTGCCAGCTTAAAGGGGGGGGCGGCTTTCTTT | TRBJ1-1 | . | TRBV3-1 | .
CASTGQSSYNEQFF | TGTGCCAGCACGGGACAGAGCTCCTACAATGAGCAGTTCTTC | TRBJ2-1 | few | TRBV28 | TRBD1
CATSRDFRQGLEQYF | TGTGCCACCAGCAGAGATTTCCGACAGGGATTGGAACAGTACTTC | TRBJ2-7 | . | TRBV15 | TRBD1
CSHGLAREDTQYF | TGCAGCCACGGGCTAGCGAGAGAAGATACGCAGTATTTT | TRBJ2-3 | . | TRBV20-1 | .
CASSLDRAGTGELFF | TGTGCCAGCAGTTTGGACAGGGCGGGCACCGGGGAGCTGTTTTTT | TRBJ2-2 | few | TRBV2 | TRBD1
CSARSSGSGGGELFF | TGCAGTGCTAGGAGTAGCGGGAGTGGCGGCGGGGAGCTGTTTTTT | TRBJ2-2 | few | TRBV20-1 | TRBD2